This entry describes one T cell receptor beta chain. Using immunoSEQ multiplex PCR, the repertoire was profiled, and TCRdb retains in-frame clones only, with some absent. The table shows approximately 90,000 clones, with about nine tenths occurring only once. The source of the sample is a study of T cell responses to AZD1222 COVID-19 vaccine. On the study more broadly: Pooling was applied to second doses at about 4 or about 12 weeks.

Between the trimmed V and J ends, which lost 3 bases and 4 bases, there was a span of 10 bases. The CDR3 is 14 residues long. Germline V gene lookup returns CDR1 SGHRS and CDR2 YFSETQ. This sample comprised peripheral blood, obtained on day 0 of AZD1222 vaccination. V and J are TRBV5-1 and TRBJ2-2; D remains unclear. The source of this sequence is an adult in good health. CDR3 loop: CASSYQTGTGELFF. In DNA, the CDR3 is TGCGCCAGCAGCTACCAGACGGGCACCGGGGAGCTGTTTTTT.